The next 5 T cell receptor beta chains were all read from a single sample in a study of T cells in Graves' hyperthyroidism and ophthalmopathy. Amplified TCR beta CDR3 regions came from RNA transcripts. The study used the HTBI primer set for a first-round RT-PCR of the TCR CDR3. TCRdb re-called the multiplex PCR reads through MiXCR, storing one row per CDR3 protein. Of 700,000 or so distinct CDR3 sequences listed, about 16% are singletons. The source material was blood. The receptors shown here come from a man between 18 and 35 years old with Graves' hyperthyroidism.

The chain uses TRBV7-3 and TRBJ1-2; no clear D gene. The ends were cut back, 1 base at V and 8 bases at J, with 14 bases in the middle. The CDR3 is 14 amino acids. The V gene's germline CDR1 is SGHTA and CDR2 FQGTGA. The CDR3 sequence is CASSLNPSDSGYTF. CDR3 coding DNA: TGTGCCAGCAGCTTAAACCCATCGGACTCGGGCTACACCTTC.

Ten or more counts support this clonotype. The chain carries TRBV20-1 and TRBJ2-7; the match to TRBD2 covers 15 bases. There are 16 residues in the CDR3. Germline V CDR1 and CDR2: DFQATT, SNEGSKA (reference sequence). With 1 base clipped from V and 6 bases from J, the junction kept 7 bases outside the gene matches. This CDR3 reads CSARGNPGLAGGEQYF. The CDR3 DNA is TGCAGTGCTAGAGGTAACCCGGGACTAGCGGGAGGCGAGCAGTACTTC.

This clonotype was seen repeatedly, ten times or more. The rearrangement joins TRBV6-1 to TRBJ1-4; 9 nucleotides match TRBD1. The CDR3 has 15 residues. Germline V gene sequence: CDR1 MNHNS, CDR2 SASEGT. V lost 5 bases, J lost 7 bases, and 8 bases stayed unmatched. CDR3 in amino acids: CASSPLGTGLEKLFF. Written as DNA, the CDR3 is TGTGCCAGCAGTCCTTTGGGGACAGGGCTTGAAAAACTGTTTTTT.

The J gene is TRBJ2-3, the V gene TRBV28; no firm D call. Trimming left V 2 bases short and J 11 bases short, with 8 bases between. The CDR3 has 11 residues. Germline V gene sequence: CDR1 MDHEN, CDR2 SYDVKM. The CDR3 DNA follows: TGTGCCAGCAGTTTAGGGTCGCAGCAGTATTTT. It codes for CASSLGSQQYF.

The V gene is TRBV15, the J gene TRBJ1-1; tentative D call: TRBD1 (5 bases). CDR1 and CDR2 from the germline V gene are LNHNV and YYDKDF (reference sequence). V lost 0 bases to trimming and J lost 4 bases, with 12 bases between them. The CDR3 spans 15 residues. The CDR3 loop is CATSRDRPGGTEAFF. In DNA form, the CDR3 reads TGTGCCACCAGCAGAGATAGGCCGGGGGGCACTGAAGCTTTCTTT. Full variable domain (rest looked up from reference TRBV15 and TRBJ1-1): DAMVIQNPRYQVTQFGKPVTLSCSQTLNHNVMYWYQQKSSQAPKLLFHYYDKDFNNEADTPDNFQSRRPNTSFCFLDIRSPGLGDTAMYLCATSRDRPGGTEAFFGQGTRLTVV.